These 3 T cell receptor beta chains originate from one sample sequenced in a study of identical twins (dated by TCRdb to about 2016). The protocol used for the library was 5' RACE. TCRdb shows the sequencer as Illumina HiSeq 2000. TCRdb's own reprocessing of the public reads used fastp at Q25 and MiXCR and kept productive beta chains. Rows with a matching CDR3 protein are joined into one entry that keeps the most common DNA and genes. The sample table shows roughly 500,000 distinct CDR3 sequences, and around 20% are seen once. The ten biggest clones cover around 0.9% of the sample. The data were also submitted as part of a second study, on T cells expressing NK-cell markers.

Sample: CD4+ T cells sorted from blood. The receptors originated from a woman aged 18-29 years in good health.

This clonotype was found many times. The V call is TRBV7-2, the J call TRBJ1-1, with no clear D. CDR3 length: 15 amino acids. Per germline, CDR1 SGHTA and CDR2 FQGNSA. Trimming cost V 5 bases and J 0 bases, with 13 bases left between them. The CDR3 DNA reads as TGTGCCAGCAGCGAAGCGGGAGATTTGAACACTGAAGCTTTCTTT. The encoded protein is CASSEAGDLNTEAFF.

The V gene is TRBV2, the J gene TRBJ1-1; D call uncertain. Germline CDR1 SNHLY, CDR2 FYNNEI. V was pared by 3 bases and J by 6 bases, with 14 bases between. The CDR3 extends over 14 amino acids. The CDR3 nucleotides read TGTGCCAGCAGTGAGGGAGTCTGGGTCGCTGAAGCTTTCTTT. Translating it yields CASSEGVWVAEAFF.

This clonotype has a count of ten or more. The CDR3 bases are TGTGCCAGCAGTAGGGGATCGTACGAGCAGTACTTC. Translation: CASSRGSYEQYF. This chain connects TRBV12-3 or TRBV12-4 to TRBJ2-7; the D gene is possibly TRBD1 (5 bases). The V end was cut by 5 bases, the J end by 4 bases, with 9 bases between. The CDR3 is 12 residues long.